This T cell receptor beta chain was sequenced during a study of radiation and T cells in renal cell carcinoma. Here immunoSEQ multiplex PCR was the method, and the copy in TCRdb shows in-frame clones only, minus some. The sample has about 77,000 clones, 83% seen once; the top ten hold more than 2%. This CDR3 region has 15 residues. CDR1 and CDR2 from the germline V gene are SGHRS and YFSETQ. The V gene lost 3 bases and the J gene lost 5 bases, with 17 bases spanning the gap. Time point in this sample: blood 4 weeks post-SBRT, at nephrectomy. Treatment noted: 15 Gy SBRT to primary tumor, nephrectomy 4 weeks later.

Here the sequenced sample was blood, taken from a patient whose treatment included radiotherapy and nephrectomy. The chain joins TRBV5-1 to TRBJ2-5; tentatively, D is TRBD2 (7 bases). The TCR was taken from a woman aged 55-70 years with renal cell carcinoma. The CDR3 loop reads CASSSLSGGQETQYF. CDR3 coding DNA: TGCGCCAGCAGCTCCCTGTCGGGGGGCCAGGAGACCCAGTACTTC.